This record concerns one T cell receptor beta chain sequence. Its antigen is unknown. Base qualities are not provided; no much larger clone lies one nucleotide away. V lost 3 bases and J lost 8 bases, and the count of bases not matched to a germline gene is 8. Taken from the germline V gene (reference sequence), the CDR1 and CDR2 loops are MNHNY and SVGAGI. Including the terminal cysteine and phenylalanine, the CDR3 comprises 15 residues. The retained sequence is limited to the CDR3, 45 bases, with the frame set at the first base. This record comes from a study of blood T cell repertoires in COVID-19 (dated by TCRdb to 2018 to 2020). Regarding the complete study: The collaborator samples originated in the United States, Italy and Spain and spanned the acute and convalescent phases of COVID-19. The material from the prospective study consisted of cDNA or gDNA derived from T cells, B-cell-depleted T cells, or PBMCs. Subjects who had been exposed to COVID-19, were actively infected with it, or had recovered from it provided the deeply sampled blood TCRbeta repertoires that made up the dataset. The repertoires were released in a freely available public database meant as a resource for research on the immune response to SARS-CoV-2. Samples were obtained from the ongoing ImmuneRACE study (first 160 participants) and from some 1,300 subjects provided by 6 global collaborators. Nearly every sample came with metadata listing a de-identified subject ID, COVID-19 status, age in years and sex. Where available, HLA class I and class II types were taken from metadata supplied by the sample provider and were not determined by assay-based typing. Paper-wide results and their limitations: The quantity of clinical and demographic metadata differed by source and by participant and was supplied without curation.

In Seattle, one collaborating source enrolled patients while the infection was active and tracked those patients longitudinally over the course of disease. Collaborating institutions collected whole blood in K2EDTA tubes following their own protocols. Collaborator samples were shipped for TCRbeta analysis as frozen whole blood, isolated PBMCs, or DNA extracted from either sample type. TCRbeta CDR3 regions were amplified from genomic DNA by means of the immunoSEQ Assay, a bias-controlled multiplex PCR. The original pipeline was this. Nucleated cell counts per sample were estimated from amplification of reference gene primers within the assay. To quantify the absolute abundance of each unique TCRbeta CDR3 rearrangement, sequence reads were collapsed and filtered. For each sample, productive Simpson clonality was calculated as the square root of Simpson's diversity index across productive rearrangements. The source is immuneACCESS, and TCRdb retained only in-frame sequences with V and J called. Part of the clones is not carried over; for the studies checked, unresolved V genes explain less than half of this, and the remainder is unexplained. Clone size and V and J calls were adopted from that table, with D and trimming inferred from the DNA. This sample has a few hundred thousand clones in its table, and about 89% of those were observed once. Of the sample, 10% falls within the top ten clones.

What was sequenced was peripheral blood. The V and J segments used are TRBV6-6 and TRBJ2-4, and TRBD1 aligns with 9 junction nucleotides. This TCR derives from a woman aged 25 to 39 with COVID-19, enrolled during active disease. The CDR3 reads CASSYGGQGFDIQYF. The nucleotide sequence reads TGTGCCAGCAGTTATGGGGGACAGGGTTTCGACATTCAGTACTTC.